These 18 T cell receptor beta chains share one sample of origin, sequenced in a study of PD-1 blockade in classical Hodgkin lymphoma. Regarding time point: cycle 4 day 1 (C4D1), after about 6 weeks of nivolumab. Every single patient, without exception, relapsed after autologous stem cell transplantation, and brentuximab vedotin exposure varied. The method was immunoSEQ multiplex PCR; TCRdb's version includes in-frame clones alone and lacks a portion of them. This repertoire shows approximately 19,000 clones, under 80% found once; its top ten account for 20%. Sequencing was performed on peripheral blood mononuclear cells (PBMCs), taken before the fourth cycle of nivolumab. Receptors were obtained from a human donor with classical Hodgkin lymphoma.

This clone was counted between two and nine times. The chain joins TRBV4-3 to TRBJ1-5; D is possibly TRBD1 (6 bases). Trimming removed 0 bases at V and 7 bases at J, with 13 bases between. Germline V gives CDR1 LGHNA, CDR2 YSLEER. The CDR3 has 15 amino acids. As DNA, the CDR3 is TGCGCCAGCAGCCAAGATAAGGGGGGCTGGCAGCCCCAGCATTTT. Protein sequence: CASSQDKGGWQPQHF.

The chain uses TRBV5-4 and TRBJ2-1; D unresolved. Trimming cost V 0 bases and J 15 bases, with 13 bases left between them. This CDR3 has 12 residues. CDR1 is SGHNT, CDR2 YYREEE, per germline (reference sequence). The CDR3 DNA sequence: TGTGCCAGCAGCTTGGGTTCCCTTGGTCGGTTCTTC. Translation gives CASSLGSLGRFF.

This clone has only one observation. The chain couples TRBV5-6 to TRBJ2-3; possible D gene TRBD1, 6 bases. Germline CDR1 SGHDT, CDR2 YYEEEE. V lost 4 bases and J lost 5, with 11 bases in between. The CDR3 is 13 amino acids. This chain's CDR3 is CASSPWGQDTQYF. The CDR3 nucleotides read TGTGCCAGCAGCCCCTGGGGACAAGATACGCAGTATTTT.

V is TRBV30 and J is TRBJ2-2; 7 bases map to TRBD2. With V trimmed by 2 bases and J by 4 bases, 7 bases remained unmatched. The CDR3 has 15 amino acids. Germline V gene lookup returns CDR1 GTSNPN and CDR2 SVGIG (reference sequence). DNA for the CDR3: TGTGCCTGGAGTAGTATGGGACTAATCACCGGGGAGCTGTTTTTT. Protein: CAWSSMGLITGELFF.

The chain recombines TRBV5-1 with TRBJ2-1; 12 bases map to TRBD2. The CDR3 runs 16 residues. Germline values: CDR1 SGHRS, CDR2 YFSETQ. The trim removed 3 bases at V and 4 bases at J, leaving 5 bases unmatched. The CDR3 spells CASSSGLAGRYNEQFF. DNA of the CDR3: TGCGCCAGCAGCTCTGGACTAGCGGGGAGATACAATGAGCAGTTCTTC. Drawing the rest from reference TRBV5-1 and TRBJ2-1, the complete variable domain is KAGVTQTPRYLIKTRGQQVTLSCSPISGHRSVSWYQQTPGQGLQFLFEYFSETQRNKGNFPGRFSGRQFSNSRSEMNVSTLELGDSALYLCASSSGLAGRYNEQFFGPGTRLTVL.

Details on this clone: Distinct nucleotide sequences in the sample also encode this CDR3. V gene TRBV19 combines with J gene TRBJ1-3, with D uncertain. Trimming stripped 3 bases from V and 0 bases from J, with 3 bases between. Per the germline V gene, CDR1 is LNHDA and CDR2 is SQIVND (reference sequence). CDR3 size: 13 residues. Here the CDR3 reads CASSILSGNTIYF. For the CDR3, the DNA is TGTGCCAGTAGTATTCTCTCTGGAAACACCATATATTTT.

V and J are TRBV15 and TRBJ2-7; 11 positions match TRBD1. This CDR3 comprises 14 residues. Trimming took 4 bases from V and 4 from J; bases not matched to a gene: 3. Germline V lookup: CDR1 LNHNV, CDR2 YYDKDF (reference sequence). The CDR3 nucleotides are TGTGCCACCAGCACCGGGACAGGGGGATACGAGCAGTACTTC. Translating gives CATSTGTGGYEQYF.

Only a few counts were recorded for this clone. Here the CDR3 reads CASSEPLGGRRSYEQYF. CDR3 bases: TGTGCCAGCAGTGAACCCCTGGGGGGCCGGAGGTCCTACGAGCAGTACTTC. The rearrangement uses TRBV28 and TRBJ2-7; either TRBD1 or TRBD2 may supply D (6 bases each). The CDR3 has 17 residues. Germline CDR1 reads MDHEN; CDR2 reads SYDVKM. V lost 5 bases, J lost 1 base, and 21 bases lay in between. Full variable domain (rest looked up from reference TRBV28 and TRBJ2-7): DVKVTQSSRYLVKRTGEKVFLECVQDMDHENMFWYRQDPGLGLRLIYFSYDVKMKEKGDIPEGYSVSREKKERFSLILESASTNQTSMYLCASSEPLGGRRSYEQYFGPGTRLTVT.

The chain uses TRBV9 and TRBJ2-5; the D call may be TRBD1 or TRBD2 (6 bases each). Germline values: CDR1 SGDLS, CDR2 YYNGEE. The CDR3 length is 16 residues. Deletions cut 0 bases from V and 7 bases from J, with 19 bases between. The CDR3 is CASSVGIAGGGVTQYF. The CDR3 region has the DNA TGTGCCAGCAGCGTAGGGATTGCCGGGGGCGGGGTGACCCAGTACTTC.

This clone came up a few times. The genes are TRBV10-3 and TRBJ1-5, with D possibly being TRBD1 (5 bases). Per germline, CDR1 ENHRY and CDR2 SYGVKD. The CDR3 sequence is 13 residues long. Trimming took 4 bases from V and 6 from J, leaving 10 bases between them. DNA of the CDR3: TGTGCCATCAGTGGCAGGGAGACTCAGCCCCAGCATTTT. It yields the protein CAISGRETQPQHF.

The chain is built from TRBV9 and TRBJ1-6, with D unresolved. With 0 bases removed from V and 10 bases from J, the gap between germline ends came to 11 bases. Germline V CDR1 and CDR2: SGDLS, YYNGEE. CDR3 size: 14 residues. CDR3 residues: CASSVGPGGSPLHF. The CDR3 DNA follows: TGTGCCAGCAGCGTAGGACCGGGCGGCTCACCCCTCCACTTT. Based on the CDR3 plus reference TRBV9 and TRBJ1-6, the full variable domain is DSGVTQTPKHLITATGQRVTLRCSPRSGDLSVYWYQQSLDQGLQFLIQYYNGEERAKGNILERFSAQQFPDLHSELNLSSLELGDSALYFCASSVGPGGSPLHFGNGTRLTVT.

The chain is built from TRBV6-6 and TRBJ1-3, with D unresolved. V was trimmed by 0 bases and J by 10 bases, leaving 16 bases between them. The CDR3 runs 15 residues. CDR1 is MNHNY, CDR2 SVGAGI, per germline (reference sequence). The DNA for the CDR3 is TGTGCCAGCAGTTACTCGTCCCAAATTTTATTTACCATATATTTT. Its protein is CASSYSSQILFTIYF.

The chain carries TRBV18 and TRBJ2-2, with D tentatively TRBD1 (6 bases). CDR3 size: 16 residues. CDR1 is KGHSH, CDR2 LQKENI, per germline. The V gene lost 2 bases and the J gene lost 1 base, with 11 bases spanning the gap. CDR3 DNA sequence: TGTGCCAGCTCACCAGTGGCGACAGGGAACACCGGGGAGCTGTTTTTT. This codes for CASSPVATGNTGELFF.

This clone was observed a handful of times. This chain joins TRBV5-1 and TRBJ1-1, with TRBD1 matching over 7 bases. CDR1 and CDR2 (germline): SGHRS, YFSETQ. Trimming took 0 bases from V and 4 from J; bases not matched to a gene: 6. This CDR3 comprises 15 residues. The CDR3 loop is CASSLGSTGRTEAFF. As DNA, the CDR3 is TGCGCCAGCAGCTTGGGGTCGACAGGGCGCACTGAAGCTTTCTTT. Full variable domain (remainder filled in from reference TRBV5-1 and TRBJ1-1): KAGVTQTPRYLIKTRGQQVTLSCSPISGHRSVSWYQQTPGQGLQFLFEYFSETQRNKGNFPGRFSGRQFSNSRSEMNVSTLELGDSALYLCASSLGSTGRTEAFFGQGTRLTVV.

The gene calls are TRBV6-6 and TRBJ1-1; tentatively, D is TRBD1 (5 bases). Trimming stripped 5 bases from V and 3 bases from J, with 13 bases between. This CDR3 is built from 14 residues. Germline CDR1 is MNHNY and CDR2 is SVGAGI (reference sequence). CDR3 nucleotides: TGTGCCAGCAGTGCCCCGGGGCTTGACACTGAAGCTTTCTTT. This sequence encodes CASSAPGLDTEAFF.

The V call is TRBV5-6, the J call TRBJ1-3, with D hard to call. From germline, CDR1 is SGHDT and CDR2 YYEEEE. V lost 0 bases and J 4 bases, leaving 11 bases between the germline ends. This CDR3 is built from 15 residues. The CDR3 region has the DNA TGTGCCAGCAGCTTGGTAGGGAGAGGAGGAAACACCATATATTTT. Translating gives CASSLVGRGGNTIYF.

The chain carries TRBV9 and TRBJ2-5; TRBD2 agrees at 14 bases. V dropped 4 bases and J dropped 0; count of bases not matched to a gene: 5. CDR3 length: 17 residues. The germline V gene has CDR1 SGDLS and CDR2 YYNGEE. This chain's CDR3 is CASSLGLAGANQETQYF. In nucleotides, the CDR3 is TGTGCCAGCAGCCTGGGACTAGCGGGGGCCAACCAAGAGACCCAGTACTTC.

The genes are TRBV7-2 and TRBJ2-2; 13 nucleotides line up with TRBD2. This CDR3 spans 17 amino acids. J gave up 6 bases and V 2 bases, and 6 bases lay outside the gene matches. Germline assignment: CDR1 SGHTA and CDR2 FQGNSA. In nucleotides, the CDR3 is TGTGCCAGCAGCTTAAGGACTAGCGGGGGCCCCCCCGGGGAGCTGTTTTTT. It translates to CASSLRTSGGPPGELFF.